A selection of T cell receptor beta chains follows, all from one sample in a study of T cells in Graves' hyperthyroidism and ophthalmopathy. TCRdb reanalysed the multiplex PCR reads using MiXCR and keeps one entry per CDR3 protein. The profile covers some 560,000 distinct CDR3 sequences, with 12% to 15% appearing a single time and around 13% taken by the ten largest. Sequencing was carried out using blood. The receptors derive from a woman aged 40 to 50 with Graves' hyperthyroidism. Both conserved end residues are part of each CDR3. A D gene is named only where the DNA matches it firmly. The size entry is marked missing in some rows and otherwise reads once, few, many or a size class.

TRBJ2-7 TRBV5-1 TRBD1 many CASSGTGHEQYF TGCGCCAGCTCCGGGACAGGGCACGAGCAGTACTTC
TRBJ2-3 TRBV12-3/TRBV12-4 - many CASSLGSWLGAGTDTQYF TGTGCCAGCAGTTTAGGATCCTGGTTAGGGGCTGGCACAGATACGCAGTATTTT
TRBJ1-2 TRBV20-1 TRBD1 many CSARDTGGYGYTF TGCAGTGCTAGGGATACAGGGGGCTATGGCTACACCTTC
TRBJ1-5 TRBV19 - - CASSPPGGVSQPQHF TGTGCCAGTAGTCCCCCCGGAGGAGTAAGCCAGCCCCAGCATTTT
TRBJ2-1 TRBV15 TRBD2 many CATSVREGWYNEQFF TGTGCCACCAGCGTACGGGAGGGCTGGTACAATGAGCAGTTCTTC
TRBJ2-7 TRBV13 - many CASSLRGTGNEQYF TGTGCCAGCAGCTTAAGAGGGACCGGAAACGAGCAGTACTTC
TRBJ2-4 TRBV5-1 - many CASSLDPPLAKNIQYF TGCGCCAGCAGCTTGGATCCACCGTTAGCCAAAAACATTCAGTACTTC
TRBJ2-5 TRBV29-1 TRBD2 many CSVLTSGMRQETQYF TGCAGCGTCCTCACTAGCGGGATGCGACAAGAGACCCAGTACTTC
TRBJ1-2 TRBV28 - many CASSTPEPRNYGYTF TGTGCCAGCAGTACCCCCGAGCCCCGAAACTATGGCTACACCTTC
TRBJ2-5 TRBV2 TRBD1 many CASSPGRGRETQYF TGTGCCAGCAGTCCGGGCAGGGGGCGAGAGACCCAGTACTTC
TRBJ2-1 TRBV11-2 TRBD2 many CASSSLLAGGITYNEQFF TGTGCCAGCAGCTCGTTACTAGCGGGAGGGATCACCTACAATGAGCAGTTCTTC
TRBJ2-7 TRBV20-1 - many CSARVTPGGYEQYF TGCAGTGCTAGAGTCACCCCAGGGGGGTACGAGCAGTACTTC
TRBJ1-1 TRBV30 - many CAWIGGIMKNTEAFF TGTGCCTGGATTGGGGGCATTATGAAGAACACTGAAGCTTTCTTT
TRBJ1-1 TRBV19 TRBD1 many CASSPRATGGGTEAFF TGTGCCAGTAGTCCCCGGGCCACAGGGGGTGGCACTGAAGCTTTCTTT
TRBJ2-1 TRBV7-3 - many CASSVARSEQFF TGTGCCAGCAGCGTAGCCCGAAGTGAGCAGTTCTTC
TRBJ2-2 TRBV29-1 - - CSGYSQSATEELFF TGCAGCGGGTACTCCCAAAGTGCCACCGAGGAGCTGTTTTTT
TRBJ2-7 TRBV9 - - CASSARVEGYEQYF TGTGCCAGCAGCGCGAGGGTAGAGGGCTACGAGCAGTACTTC
TRBJ1-6 TRBV9 TRBD1 - CASSPRGDYNSPLHF TGTGCCAGCAGCCCCAGGGGGGACTATAATTCACCCCTCCACTTT
TRBJ2-7 TRBV7-9 - - CASSRWDPSYEQYF TGTGCCAGCAGCCGATGGGACCCGTCCTACGAGCAGTACTTC
TRBJ2-3 TRBV5-1 - many CASSLVMSVNTDTQYF TGCGCCAGCAGCTTGGTTATGTCAGTGAACACAGATACGCAGTATTTT
TRBJ2-1 TRBV6-1 - - CASSRGGTSYNEQFF TGTGCCAGCAGTCGAGGCGGGACCTCCTACAATGAGCAGTTCTTC
TRBJ1-2 TRBV28 TRBD1 many CASRRQGPYGYTF TGTGCCAGCAGGCGACAGGGTCCCTATGGCTACACCTTC
TRBJ2-1 TRBV27 - many CASSSGDLFSYNEQFF TGTGCCAGCAGTTCAGGGGACCTCTTCTCCTACAATGAGCAGTTCTTC
TRBJ1-1 TRBV28 TRBD1 many CASSFLGQGYTEAFF TGTGCCAGCAGTTTTTTGGGACAGGGGTACACTGAAGCTTTCTTT
TRBJ1-5 TRBV27 TRBD1 few CASSLLGVEGAQPQHF TGTGCCAGCAGTTTATTGGGAGTCGAGGGGGCTCAGCCCCAGCATTTT
TRBJ2-3 TRBV5-1 TRBD2 many CASSPGRLAGGITDTQYF TGCGCCAGCAGCCCCGGCCGCCTGGCGGGAGGAATCACAGATACGCAGTATTTT